The 26 T cell receptor beta chains below come from one sample, sequenced in a study of blood T cells in healthy people across ages. Next came a second PCR, run for about 6 to 11 cycles, which used a sample-barcoded 5' primer along with a J-beta primer mix. TCRdb itself ran the 5' RACE reads through MiXCR, one entry per CDR3 protein. This table holds 800,000 or so distinct CDR3 sequences, around 62% found once. The sequenced material came from blood. The receptors here all came from a young man in good health.

CDR3 nucleotide sequence: TGCGCCAGCAGCCCCGGCGGGACGGATCTCTACGAGCAGTACTTC. Residues: CASSPGGTDLYEQYF. This chain joins TRBV5-1 and TRBJ2-4, with D possibly TRBD2 on 6 matching bases. The J call is in doubt because the DNA end fits TRBJ2-7 better. There are 15 residues in the CDR3. CDR1 is SGHRS, CDR2 YFSETQ, per germline.

V is TRBV5-1 and J is TRBJ2-7; 7 positions match TRBD2. CDR3 size: 15 residues. The V and J ends lost 2 bases and 1 base, in that order; junction bases with no gene match: 6. Germline lookup yields CDR1 SGHRS and CDR2 YFSETQ. CDR3 coding DNA: TGCGCCAGCAGCTTATGGGCTAGCGGTTCCTACGAGCAGTACTTC. This gives the protein CASSLWASGSYEQYF.

The chain recombines TRBV10-3 with TRBJ2-3; TRBD2 matches at 10 bases. This CDR3 has 14 amino acids. The V segment lost 6 bases and the J segment 4 bases; nucleotides outside the gene matches: 4. Germline V lookup: CDR1 ENHRY, CDR2 SYGVKD. As DNA, the CDR3 is TGTGCCATCAGGAAAGGACTAGCGGCAGATACGCAGTATTTT. Its protein product is CAIRKGLAADTQYF.

This clonotype was counted a few times. The chain joins TRBV7-2 to TRBJ2-5; 9 nucleotides agree with TRBD1. The CDR3 totals 18 residues. Germline V CDR1 and CDR2: SGHTA, FQGNSA. The J segment lost 6 bases and the V segment lost 4 bases, leaving 18 bases of the junction unmatched. The CDR3 DNA reads TGTGCCAGCAGCTCCAAACCGGGACAGGGAAAAATCGGGCAGACCCAGTACTTC. The encoded protein is CASSSKPGQGKIGQTQYF.

This rearrangement joins TRBV12-3 or TRBV12-4 to TRBJ2-3, with D uncertain. Trimming took off 7 bases at V and 3 bases at J, with 8 bases between the two ends. There are 12 residues in the CDR3. CDR3 sequence: CASNLGTDTQYF. The CDR3 DNA follows: TGTGCCAGCAACCTCGGGACAGATACGCAGTATTTT.

The chain combines TRBV7-2 with TRBJ2-4; 7 nucleotides match TRBD2. The germline CDR1 and CDR2 sequences are SGHTA and FQGNSA. The V and J ends lost 1 base and 13 bases, in that order; junction bases with no gene match: 10. There are 14 residues in the CDR3. The CDR3 DNA is TGTGCCAGCAGCTTAGGGCTAGCGGAGGAAGAGCAGTACTTC. Amino acids: CASSLGLAEEEQYF.

This clonotype was seen only a few times. This chain joins TRBV12-3 or TRBV12-4 and TRBJ1-2; 9 bases are a match to TRBD1. The CDR3 spans 14 residues. J gave up 4 bases and V 5 bases, and 5 bases lay outside the gene matches. CDR3 amino acids: CASSGRGQGYGYTF. The CDR3 DNA sequence: TGTGCCAGCAGTGGCCGGGGACAGGGCTATGGCTACACCTTC.

This chain uses TRBV28 with TRBJ2-7, with a tentative D call TRBD2 (5 bases). Trimming took 7 bases from V and 2 from J, leaving 9 bases between them. In germline, CDR1 is MDHEN, CDR2 SYDVKM. The CDR3 has 12 amino acids. CDR3 in amino acids: CASNSETYEQYF. Written as DNA, the CDR3 is TGTGCCAGCAATAGCGAGACCTACGAGCAGTACTTC.

This sequence joins TRBV6-5 and TRBJ2-7; a weak D match, TRBD1 (7 bases). CDR1 and CDR2 (germline): MNHEY, SVGAGI. The CDR3 covers 13 residues. The V end lost 7 bases, the J end lost 3 bases, and 13 bases lay between the germline ends. CDR3 protein: CASKWQGGYEQYF. CDR3 bases: TGTGCCAGCAAATGGCAGGGGGGCTACGAGCAGTACTTC.

In its sample, this clonotype was seen once. Compared with germline, one end of the junction differs, possibly owing to a read error. The V and J genes are TRBV15 and TRBJ2-3; 13 bases align to TRBD2. CDR1 LNHNV and CDR2 YYDKDF come from the germline V gene (reference sequence). This CDR3 is 16 amino acids long. CDR3 DNA sequence: TGTGCCACCAGCAGGGGACTAGCGGGGAAGGGAGATACGCAGTGTTTT. Amino acids: CATSRGLAGKGDTQCF. The complete variable domain, with remaining parts taken from reference TRBV15 and TRBJ2-3, reads DAMVIQNPRYQVTQFGKPVTLSCSQTLNHNVMYWYQQKSSQAPKLLFHYYDKDFNNEADTPDNFQSRRPNTSFCFLDIRSPGLGDTAMYLCATSRGLAGKGDTQCFGPGTRLTVL.

This chain links TRBV4-2 with TRBJ1-4; D is uncertain. This CDR3 comprises 15 residues. The V gene's germline CDR1 is LGHNA and CDR2 YNFKEQ. Trimming cost V 0 bases and J 5 bases, with 10 bases left between them. CDR3 DNA: TGTGCCAGCAGCCAAGACCACGGGCTCAATGAAAAACTGTTTTTT. Its translation: CASSQDHGLNEKLFF.

V gene TRBV12-3 or TRBV12-4 combines with J gene TRBJ2-1; 8 bases map to TRBD2. The last part of the DNA fits TRBJ2-7 better; the J call may be wrong. This CDR3 has 16 amino acids. The CDR3 DNA reads TGTGCCAGCAGTTCTCTGCGGGGGGCCGGATACAATGAGCAGTACTTC. This sequence encodes CASSSLRGAGYNEQYF.

Only a few counts were recorded for this clonotype. This chain uses TRBV7-9 with TRBJ2-5, with D possibly TRBD1 on 6 matching bases. CDR1 and CDR2 (germline): SEHNR, FQNEAQ (reference sequence). V lost 7 bases and J lost 4, with 16 bases in between. The CDR3 has 14 amino acids. CDR3 DNA: TGTGCCAGCAACCTAGGGGGTCAGGGAGAGACCCAGTACTTC. Encoded protein: CASNLGGQGETQYF.

The chain uses TRBV4-3 and TRBJ2-7, with D possibly TRBD1 on 5 matching bases. Trimming shortened V by 0 bases and J by 0 bases, and 12 bases separated the two germline ends. The CDR3 runs to 16 residues. Looked up from germline, CDR1 is LGHNA and CDR2 is YSLEER. The CDR3 spells CASSQDMQGSSYEQYF. CDR3 nucleotides: TGCGCCAGCAGCCAAGATATGCAGGGCAGCTCCTACGAGCAGTACTTC.

The gene calls are TRBV12-3 or TRBV12-4 and TRBJ2-5; 9 bases agree with TRBD2. Trimming cost V 1 base and J 2 bases; bases outside gene matches: 5. The CDR3 has 16 residues. For the CDR3, the DNA is TGTGCCAGCAGTTTAGACACTAGCGGGCCTCAAGAGACCCAGTACTTC. This sequence encodes CASSLDTSGPQETQYF.

Comment on this clonotype: The junction departs from the called germline gene at one end, perhaps through a read error. The rearrangement uses TRBV7-3 and TRBJ2-4; TRBD2 agrees at 11 bases. The J call may be in error: the DNA end matches TRBJ2-7 better. The CDR3 runs 16 residues. Germline CDR1 is SGHTA and CDR2 is FQGTGA. CDR3 residues: CAGSLTGTSGNHEQYF. As DNA, the CDR3 is TGTGCCGGCAGCTTAACAGGGACTAGCGGCAACCACGAGCAGTACTTC.

This clonotype was detected only a few times. V is TRBV6-2 or TRBV6-3 and J is TRBJ2-1; TRBD2 matches 7 bases. The ends lost 2 bases at V and 10 bases at J; junction bases unmatched: 2. The length of the CDR3 is 12 residues. CDR1 and CDR2 (germline): MNHEY, SVGEGT. The CDR3 DNA follows: TGTGCCAGCAGTTACGGAGCGGGAGAGCAGTTCTTC. Its translation: CASSYGAGEQFF.

This clonotype was seen more than once but under ten times. The rearrangement joins TRBV7-2 to TRBJ2-1, with 12 nucleotides matching TRBD2. There are 15 residues in the CDR3. The ends lost 1 base at V and 9 bases at J; junction bases unmatched: 4. Per germline, CDR1 SGHTA and CDR2 FQGNSA. The CDR3 protein is CASSLDLAGGLEQFF. CDR3 DNA: TGTGCCAGCAGCTTAGACCTAGCGGGGGGGCTTGAGCAGTTCTTC.

The chain carries TRBV27 and TRBJ2-4, with D possibly being TRBD2 (6 bases). The germline V gene encodes CDR1 MNHEY and CDR2 SMNVEV (reference sequence). CDR3 length equals 16 residues. The ends were cut back, 2 bases at V and 6 bases at J, with 17 bases in the middle. CDR3 protein: CASSLAGRWGRNIQYF. CDR3 in DNA: TGTGCCAGCAGTTTAGCGGGGAGGTGGGGCCGAAACATTCAGTACTTC.

This rearrangement joins TRBV27 to TRBJ2-1, with 10 positions matching TRBD1. The CDR3 extends over 13 amino acids. The J segment lost 9 bases and the V segment lost 6 bases, leaving 5 bases of the junction unmatched. Per the germline V gene, CDR1 is MNHEY and CDR2 is SMNVEV (reference sequence). The DNA for the CDR3 is TGTGCCAGCAGCCAGGGACAGGGGAGTGAGCAGTTCTTC. It encodes CASSQGQGSEQFF.

This clonotype was observed a handful of times. This CDR3 reads CSNQVGETQYF. The CDR3 region has the DNA TGCAGCAACCAGGTCGGAGAGACCCAGTACTTC. The rearrangement joins TRBV29-1 to TRBJ2-5, with no clear D. The V and J ends lost 8 bases and 4 bases respectively, with 11 bases between them. CDR3 length: 11 residues. The germline gives CDR1 SQVTM, CDR2 ANQGSEA.

The rearrangement joins TRBV9 to TRBJ2-2; TRBD2 might be the D (5 bases). This CDR3 has 14 amino acids. The germline gives CDR1 SGDLS, CDR2 YYNGEE. Trimming left V 0 bases short and J 3 bases short, with 6 bases between. The DNA of the CDR3 is TGTGCCAGCAGCGTAGGTAGCGACACCGGGGAGCTGTTTTTT. Amino acid sequence: CASSVGSDTGELFF.

This clonotype came up a few times. This rearrangement joins TRBV7-4 to TRBJ1-1, with D unresolved. CDR3 size: 12 residues. In germline, CDR1 is SGHVT, CDR2 SQSDAQ. V lost 1 base and J lost 6, with 6 bases in between. CDR3 nucleotides: TGTGCCAGCAGCTTAGATGGGGCTGAAGCTTTCTTT. Its protein product is CASSLDGAEAFF.

This clonotype was seen once. A much larger clone is a single base away; this may be a read error. The chain employs TRBV5-1 and TRBJ2-1, with 7 bases aligning to TRBD2. This CDR3 comprises 15 residues. The germline gives CDR1 SGHRS, CDR2 YFSETQ. CDR3 loop: CASSLAGSSHNEQFF. Here the CDR3 DNA reads TGCGCCAGCAGCTTAGCGGGGAGCTCCCACAATGAGCAGTTCTTC.

This clonotype was picked up a small number of times. The V and J genes are TRBV20-1 and TRBJ2-6; weak D call: TRBD2 (6 bases). The germline V gene has CDR1 DFQATT and CDR2 SNEGSKA (reference sequence). This CDR3 contains 15 residues. V was trimmed by 6 bases and J by 2 bases, leaving 14 bases between them. CDR3 in DNA: TGCAGTGCCAAGCGGGTGGGCGCTGGGGCCAACGTCCTGACTTTC. Residues: CSAKRVGAGANVLTF.

The chain joins TRBV29-1 to TRBJ2-1; 9 nucleotides agree with TRBD1. The CDR3 has 13 residues. From germline, CDR1 is SQVTM and CDR2 ANQGSEA. V dropped 6 bases and J dropped 6; count of bases not matched to a gene: 6. DNA of the CDR3: TGCAGCGTACTACAGGGGGCTATCAATGAGCAGTTCTTC. As protein: CSVLQGAINEQFF.